The 27 T cell receptor beta chains given below trace back to one sample, sequenced in a study of blood T cell repertoires in COVID-19. TCRdb's table, derived via immunoSEQ multiplex PCR, lists solely in-frame clones and lacks some. The sample holds fewer than 80,000 clones, around nine tenths seen once. The specimen sequenced was peripheral blood. Source of these receptors: a woman of 80 years or more with active or convalescent COVID-19.

The CDR3 reads CASLAGTGGAWGQPQHF. As DNA, the CDR3 is TGTGCCAGCCTCGCCGGGACAGGGGGCGCCTGGGGACAGCCCCAGCATTTT. V and J are TRBV19 and TRBJ1-5; 12 nucleotides line up with TRBD1. Germline V gene data show CDR1 as LNHDA and CDR2 as SQIVND (reference sequence). V was pared by 9 bases and J by 7 bases, with 16 bases of the junction left unmatched. The CDR3 is 17 residues long.

The rearrangement joins TRBV7-9 to TRBJ1-5, with 8 nucleotides matching TRBD1. There are 14 residues in the CDR3. Trimming took 3 bases from V and 4 from J; bases not matched to a gene: 2. The germline V gene encodes CDR1 SEHNR and CDR2 FQNEAQ (reference sequence). The CDR3 bases are TGTGCCAGCAGCTTGACAGGGGCGAATCAGCCCCAGCATTTT. It is translated as CASSLTGANQPQHF.

In this sample, this clone turned up once. This rearrangement joins TRBV28 to TRBJ2-3, with D possibly being TRBD1 (5 bases). The CDR3 loop spans 15 amino acids. Trimming cost V 6 bases and J 2 bases, with 15 bases left between them. CDR1 is MDHEN, CDR2 SYDVKM, per germline. CDR3 sequence: CASSRGRGITDTQYF. Here the CDR3 DNA reads TGTGCCAGCAGCCGCGGAAGGGGAATCACAGATACGCAGTATTTT.

This sequence joins TRBV7-7 and TRBJ1-5; unclear D gene. Trimming left V 1 base short and J 8 bases short, with 6 bases between. Germline assignment: CDR1 SSHAT and CDR2 FNYEAQ (reference sequence). The CDR3 extends over 12 amino acids. The CDR3 reads CASSLEREPQHF. The DNA for the CDR3 is TGTGCCAGCAGCTTAGAGCGTGAGCCCCAGCATTTT.

This rearrangement joins TRBV9 to TRBJ1-2, with D perhaps TRBD1 (6 bases). This CDR3 region has 14 residues. The V end was cut by 4 bases, the J end by 2 bases, with 12 bases between. Germline V gene sequence: CDR1 SGDLS, CDR2 YYNGEE. CDR3 sequence (DNA): TGTGCCAGCAGCTATCGGACAGAAAACTATGGCTACACCTTC. Translating gives CASSYRTENYGYTF.

This clone has only one observation. The chain recombines TRBV6-5 with TRBJ1-5, with 10 bases that match TRBD1. The CDR3 runs to 15 residues. After removal of 6 bases from V and 6 bases from J, the junction contained 8 bases not matched to a gene. CDR1 and CDR2 from the germline V gene are MNHEY and SVGAGI. Here the CDR3 DNA reads TGTGCCAGCAGATCCGGGACAGGGGCGATTCAGCCCCAGCATTTT. Translating it yields CASRSGTGAIQPQHF.

The V gene is TRBV5-6, the J gene TRBJ1-5, with D tentatively TRBD1 (6 bases). The CDR3 length is 14 residues. CDR1 is SGHDT and CDR2 is YYEEEE in the germline V gene. V was cut by 4 bases and J by 6 bases, with 14 bases left in between. In DNA, the CDR3 is TGTGCCAGCAGCAGGGGGAGCATAGGTCAGCCCCAGCATTTT. As protein: CASSRGSIGQPQHF.

The gene calls are TRBV5-1 and TRBJ1-1, with D unclear. CDR1 and CDR2 from the germline V gene are SGHRS and YFSETQ. The CDR3 runs to 14 residues. V lost 3 bases to trimming and J lost 5 bases, with 14 bases between them. CDR3 region: CASSSSSRVTEAFF. DNA for the CDR3: TGCGCCAGCAGCTCATCCTCCCGGGTTACTGAAGCTTTCTTT.

The chain has TRBV6-5 and TRBJ1-5, with D uncertain. Germline lookup yields CDR1 MNHEY and CDR2 SVGAGI. The CDR3 runs to 13 residues. Trimming shortened V by 6 bases and J by 6 bases, and 12 bases separated the two germline ends. CDR3 amino acids: CASRGVGTQPQHF. For the CDR3, the DNA is TGTGCCAGCAGGGGAGTTGGCACTCAGCCCCAGCATTTT.

This rearrangement joins TRBV4-1 to TRBJ1-5; 9 bases match TRBD1. Germline assignment: CDR1 MGHRA and CDR2 YSYEKL. Trimming cost V 3 bases and J 0 bases; bases outside gene matches: 6. The CDR3 spans 17 residues. This CDR3 is CASSQGGQGPSNQPQHF. CDR3 nucleotide sequence: TGCGCCAGCAGCCAGGGCGGACAGGGGCCTAGCAATCAGCCCCAGCATTTT.

The chain has TRBV29-1 and TRBJ1-1, with D perhaps matching TRBD1 (5 bases). CDR1 SQVTM and CDR2 ANQGSEA come from the germline V gene. CDR3 length equals 13 residues. V lost 7 bases to trimming and J lost 1 base, with 13 bases between them. The CDR3 DNA sequence: TGCAGCGCCTCGGGCAGGGCGAACACTGAAGCTTTCTTT. The encoded protein is CSASGRANTEAFF.

This chain uses TRBV19 with TRBJ2-5, with D perhaps TRBD2 (5 bases). This CDR3 is built from 16 residues. The ends were cut back, 5 bases at V and 0 bases at J, with 16 bases in the middle. Germline V gene data show CDR1 as LNHDA and CDR2 as SQIVND (reference sequence). The CDR3 protein is CASSPWASLYQETQYF. In DNA, the CDR3 is TGTGCCAGTAGTCCATGGGCTAGCCTGTACCAAGAGACCCAGTACTTC.

For the CDR3, the DNA is TGTGCCAGCAGCGCATTACAGGGAGAACTAGGCGAGCAGTACTTC. It specifies CASSALQGELGEQYF. The chain employs TRBV9 and TRBJ2-7; TRBD1 is a possible D gene (6 bases). Trimming left V 3 bases short and J 6 bases short, with 19 bases between. Germline CDR1 and CDR2: SGDLS and YYNGEE. CDR3 size: 15 residues.

The genes are TRBV19 and TRBJ2-7; 7 bases are a match to TRBD1. CDR3 length: 15 residues. The V and J ends lost 5 bases and 1 base, in that order; junction bases with no gene match: 8. CDR1 and CDR2 (germline): LNHDA, SQIVND (reference sequence). Here the CDR3 reads CASSPPGGSSYEQYF. The CDR3 nucleotides read TGTGCCAGTAGTCCACCAGGGGGTTCGTCCTACGAGCAGTACTTC.

The rearrangement joins TRBV18 to TRBJ2-2, with D tentatively TRBD2 (6 bases). With 1 base removed from V and 4 bases from J, the gap between germline ends came to 13 bases. Germline V gives CDR1 KGHSH, CDR2 LQKENI. The CDR3 consists of 16 residues. Here the CDR3 DNA reads TGTGCCAGCTCACCACAGGGATTGGAGGGCACCGGGGAGCTGTTTTTT. Translation: CASSPQGLEGTGELFF.

The chain couples TRBV29-1 to TRBJ1-2, with D perhaps TRBD1 (5 bases). CDR1 is SQVTM and CDR2 is ANQGSEA in the germline V gene. The CDR3 is made up of 12 amino acids. Trimming took off 3 bases at V and 5 bases at J, with 10 bases between the two ends. CDR3 sequence reads: CSVDGGWYGYTF. CDR3 sequence (DNA): TGCAGCGTTGATGGGGGGTGGTATGGCTACACCTTC.

This chain uses TRBV4-3 with TRBJ1-4, with D perhaps TRBD1 (5 bases). This CDR3 contains 16 residues. V was shortened by 0 bases and J by 5 bases, with 13 bases between the two germline ends. The germline V gene has CDR1 LGHNA and CDR2 YSLEER. The CDR3 is CASSQDLDPGNEKLFF. The DNA for the CDR3 is TGCGCCAGCAGCCAAGATTTGGACCCAGGGAATGAAAAACTGTTTTTT.

In its sample, this clone was seen once. The rearrangement uses TRBV6-2 or TRBV6-3 and TRBJ2-1; TRBD2 aligns across 8 bases. The germline V gene has CDR1 MNHEY and CDR2 SVGEGT. The CDR3 totals 16 residues. With V trimmed by 7 bases and J by 1 base, 9 bases remained unmatched. CDR3: CASTPTSAASYNEQFF. The CDR3 nucleotides are TGTGCCAGCACCCCGACTAGCGCGGCATCCTACAATGAGCAGTTCTTC.

The table lists this clone with a few counts. The gene calls are TRBV10-1 and TRBJ1-5, with D perhaps matching TRBD1 (6 bases). The length of the CDR3 is 17 residues. V shed 6 bases and J shed 1 base, with 19 bases lying between them. The germline CDR1 and CDR2 sequences are WNHNN and SYGVQD (reference sequence). The CDR3, as DNA: TGCGCCAGCAGGCACCACCAGGGGTTTGGGAGCAATCAGCCCCAGCATTTT. It translates to CASRHHQGFGSNQPQHF.

The chain combines TRBV19 with TRBJ2-5, with TRBD1 as a possible D gene (6 bases). Germline CDR1 reads LNHDA; CDR2 reads SQIVND (reference sequence). Deletions cut 4 bases from V and 9 bases from J, with 15 bases between. The CDR3 has 13 residues. DNA for the CDR3: TGTGCCAGTAGTACAGACAGGTGGAAGCCCCAGTACTTC. Translated, it gives CASSTDRWKPQYF.

The chain recombines TRBV7-8 with TRBJ1-5; possible D gene TRBD1, 6 bases. Trimming left V 5 bases short and J 6 bases short, with 11 bases between. Germline loops: CDR1 SGHVS, CDR2 FQNEAQ. CDR3 size: 13 residues. CDR3 protein: CASSPGGPQPQHF. CDR3 DNA: TGTGCCAGCAGCCCGGGGGGGCCTCAGCCCCAGCATTTT.

The chain joins TRBV5-1 to TRBJ2-7; 7 bases are a match to TRBD1. Germline trimming cut 5 bases from V and 0 bases from J; bases unmatched to any gene: 8. The CDR3 totals 15 residues. The germline gives CDR1 SGHRS, CDR2 YFSETQ. CDR3 bases: TGCGCCAGCAGTCTACAGGGGCTTAGCTCCTACGAGCAGTACTTC. This codes for CASSLQGLSSYEQYF.

The J gene is TRBJ1-2, the V gene TRBV7-9, with D perhaps TRBD1 (6 bases). The V end was cut by 5 bases, the J end by 12 bases, with 16 bases between. The CDR3 runs 12 residues. CDR1 and CDR2 from the germline V gene are SEHNR and FQNEAQ (reference sequence). CDR3 in DNA: TGTGCCAGCAGCGCGTACAGGGATTTAGACACCTTC. This sequence encodes CASSAYRDLDTF.

CDR3 coding DNA: TGTGCCAGCAGCGCAGACAGCACTGGAAACACCATATATTTT. It codes for CASSADSTGNTIYF. V gene TRBV9 combines with J gene TRBJ1-3; TRBD1 is a possible D gene (5 bases). There are 14 residues in the CDR3. V was shortened by 3 bases and J by 2 bases, with 9 bases between the two germline ends. Germline V gene data show CDR1 as SGDLS and CDR2 as YYNGEE.

The genes are TRBV11-3 and TRBJ1-6, with a possible D match to TRBD1 (5 bases). V lost 3 bases to trimming and J lost 7 bases, with 7 bases between them. This CDR3 region has 13 residues. Germline loops: CDR1 SGHNT, CDR2 YENEEA. As DNA, the CDR3 is TGTGCCAGCAGCTTGAGGACAAATTCACCCCTCCACTTT. As protein: CASSLRTNSPLHF. Based on the CDR3 plus reference TRBV11-3 and TRBJ1-6, the full variable domain is EAGVVQSPRYKIIEKKQPVAFWCNPISGHNTLYWYLQNLGQGPELLIRYENEEAVDDSQLPKDRFSAERLKGVDSTLKIQPAELGDSAVYLCASSLRTNSPLHFGNGTRLTVT.

The chain links TRBV9 to TRBJ1-4, with unresolved D. Trimming stripped 0 bases from V and 6 bases from J, with 12 bases between. The germline V gene has CDR1 SGDLS and CDR2 YYNGEE. CDR3 length: 15 amino acids. This chain's CDR3 is CASSVAGTPDEKLFF. In DNA form, the CDR3 reads TGTGCCAGCAGCGTAGCGGGTACCCCGGATGAAAAACTGTTTTTT.

The chain is built from TRBV9 and TRBJ2-7; TRBD2 matches at 10 bases. This CDR3 has 15 amino acids. Trimming cost V 3 bases and J 4 bases; bases outside gene matches: 7. Germline V gene lookup returns CDR1 SGDLS and CDR2 YYNGEE. The CDR3 DNA is TGTGCCAGCAGCGGACAAGCGGGGGGGCATTACGAGCAGTACTTC. It is translated as CASSGQAGGHYEQYF.